The TCR beta chain under discussion was sequenced for a study of T cells in Graves' hyperthyroidism and ophthalmopathy. Study outcomes and limitations: Most thyroid-expanded clonotypes above 0.001 were also found in blood. In validation, the model predicted ophthalmopathy. These predictions came a median roughly 6.5 months before onset. From stable hyperthyroidism, ophthalmopathy was separated by a 13 V-J model.

A few counts support this clonotype. Its antigen remains unidentified. After removal of 5 bases from V and 3 bases from J, the junction contained 9 bases not matched to a gene. CDR1 and CDR2 (germline): MNHEY, SVGEGT. The CDR3 is 15 amino acids. RNA transcripts yielded amplified TCR beta CDR3 regions. First-round RT-PCR with HTBI primers amplified the TCR CDR3 region. TCRdb passed the multiplex PCR reads through MiXCR, listing each CDR3 protein once. The data hold 360,000 or so distinct CDR3 sequences, with about a sixth observed a single time. The clonotype originates from a middle-aged woman with Graves' ophthalmopathy. V gene TRBV6-2 or TRBV6-3 combines with J gene TRBJ1-2; 7 nucleotides align to TRBD1. Sequenced input: blood. DNA for the CDR3: TGTGCCAGCAGTGACCCGACAGGGCTCTACTATGGCTACACCTTC. Translating it yields CASSDPTGLYYGYTF.